The 5 T cell receptor beta chains below were found in one sample sequenced in a study of liver allograft versus peripheral blood T cells. About the research overall: Recipients' peripheral blood served as the comparator for T cell receptor repertoires in transplanted livers.

TCRdb re-called the reads through MiXCR, storing one row per CDR3 protein. The top ten clones hold roughly 8% of a sample with some 9,200 distinct CDR3 sequences, 20% to 30% of them seen once. These receptors were taken from a human patient who had a liver transplant. Some of the T cells might come from the graft donor.

This clonotype was seen at least ten times. The gene calls are TRBV9 and TRBJ2-1; D not resolved. CDR1 SGDLS and CDR2 YYNGEE come from the germline V gene. V lost 0 bases to trimming and J lost 6 bases, with 13 bases between them. The CDR3 length is 15 residues. CDR3 amino acids: CASSVGGSSANEQFF. For the CDR3, the DNA is TGTGCCAGCAGCGTAGGCGGATCCTCGGCCAATGAGCAGTTCTTC. Using reference TRBV9 and TRBJ2-1 for the parts outside the CDR3, the full variable domain is DSGVTQTPKHLITATGQRVTLRCSPRSGDLSVYWYQQSLDQGLQFLIQYYNGEERAKGNILERFSAQQFPDLHSELNLSSLELGDSALYFCASSVGGSSANEQFFGPGTRLTVL.

The gene calls are TRBV6-6 and TRBJ1-2; D is unclear. The germline V gene encodes CDR1 MNHNY and CDR2 SVGAGI (reference sequence). The CDR3 spans 18 residues. Trimming pared 6 bases from V and 0 bases from J, leaving 23 bases between. The CDR3 DNA reads TGTGCCAGCAGGGACCGCGGCGTGAGGACCCTTTCTAACTATGGCTACACCTTC. It specifies CASRDRGVRTLSNYGYTF.

As to this clonotype: This may be a read error: a much more frequent sequence differs by one nucleotide. V is TRBV6-6 and J is TRBJ1-1, with D possibly matching TRBD1 (5 bases). The CDR3 extends over 14 amino acids. Germline V gene data show CDR1 as MNHNY and CDR2 as SVGAGI (reference sequence). CDR3 in amino acids: CASSYSTANSEAFF. CDR3 coding DNA: TGTGCCAGCAGTTACTCGACAGCGAACTCTGAAGCTTTCTTT.

This chain joins TRBV15 and TRBJ1-6, with D possibly being TRBD1 (5 bases). The germline V gene has CDR1 LNHNV and CDR2 YYDKDF (reference sequence). With 2 bases removed from V and 9 bases from J, the gap between germline ends came to 17 bases. The CDR3 loop spans 16 amino acids. The CDR3 region is CATSRPDTLGLSPLHF. The CDR3 bases are TGTGCCACCAGCAGACCGGACACCTTGGGGCTTTCACCCCTCCACTTT.

Ten or more counts support this clonotype. The genes are TRBV20-1 and TRBJ2-2; 7 positions match TRBD2. The germline V gene has CDR1 DFQATT and CDR2 SNEGSKA (reference sequence). After removal of 6 bases from V and 9 bases from J, the junction contained 22 bases not matched to a gene. The CDR3 spans 17 residues. The CDR3 DNA is TGCAGTGCCCCAACCGGGACTAAAGAATCCTCGTCGTGGGAGCTGTTTTTT. This translates into CSAPTGTKESSSWELFF.